This TCR beta chain stems from a study of shared clonotypes between healthy human individuals. Whole-study results and caveats: Rarefaction gave evidence that sorted-subset sequencing remained incomplete despite large depth.

Concerning this clone: Antigen specificity is unknown.

The study separated CD4+ cells into CD45RA+ naive and CD45RA-negative memory subsets. Clones were read by immunoSEQ multiplex PCR, and TCRdb kept only the in-frame ones, dropping some. The sample carries approximately 1,500,000 clones, around 97% recorded once. The germline CDR1 and CDR2 sequences are MNHNY and SVGAGI (reference sequence). This CDR3 has 12 amino acids. Trimming cost V 8 bases and J 7 bases, with 11 bases left between them. This TCR came from a man aged 25 to 40 in good health. The source material was naive CD4+ T cells sorted from blood. Subset in this sample: CD45RA+ positively selected. The genes are TRBV6-6 and TRBJ2-2; no clear D gene. CDR3: CASSRPVGELFF. The CDR3 region has the DNA TGTGCCAGCTCGAGACCAGTCGGGGAGCTGTTTTTT.